Only a few counts were recorded for the clone carrying this T cell receptor beta chain. This entry is derived from a study of cytomegalovirus exposure and HLA in healthy donors. CDR1 is SGHKS and CDR2 is YYEKEE in the germline V gene (reference sequence). This CDR3 has 15 residues. Unmatched junction bases numbered 10, after V lost 4 bases and J lost 4 bases. Researchers ran the PCR with 60 Vbeta and 13 Jbeta primers. As processed by the authors: Unique TCR beta chains totaled roughly 80 million in a later count, with roughly 11 million of them shared. Repertoires were generated with immunoSEQ multiplex PCR, while TCRdb's copy carries only in-frame clones and drops some. Clone size and V and J calls were adopted from that table, with D and trimming inferred from the DNA. Here the sample spans 130,000 or so clones, 50% to 75% being singletons.

The V gene is TRBV5-5, the J gene TRBJ2-7; 8 nucleotides agree with TRBD1. The sequencing input was PBMCs. The sequence was obtained from a woman in her 40s in good health and CMV-seronegative. CDR3 bases: TGTGCCAGCAGCCGATTGGGGGACAGGACGTACGAGCAGTACTTC. Translated, it gives CASSRLGDRTYEQYF.